The T cell receptor (beta chain) described here comes from a study of cytomegalovirus exposure and HLA in healthy donors. Produced via immunoSEQ multiplex PCR; TCRdb's table is partial and in-frame only. This table has some 170,000 clones, about nine tenths appearing once. Germline CDR1 LGHNT, CDR2 FRNRAP. The CDR3 length is 13 residues. Trimming pared 4 bases from V and 4 bases from J, leaving 8 bases between. This chain uses TRBV12-5 with TRBJ2-1, with D tentatively TRBD1 (5 bases). Sequenced input: PBMCs. The TCR sequence derives from a woman aged 18-29 years in good health and CMV-seropositive. The CDR3 nucleotides are TGTGCTAGTGGTTCTCCAGGGTACAATGAGCAGTTCTTC. Translated: CASGSPGYNEQFF.